A few counts support the clone carrying this T cell receptor beta chain. Its antigen is still unknown. The record originates from a study of beta chain features in type 1 diabetes. Expressed TCRB transcripts were sequenced because the isolated RNA had all been reverse transcribed beforehand. The table came from immunoSEQ multiplex PCR; TCRdb's copy has only in-frame clones and leaves some out. This sample yields under 200,000 clones, of which over 7.5% are seen a single time; about 2.1% belongs to the top ten. Overall study findings and caveats: For cells with high TCR expression, cDNA sequencing could yield over-representation. The naive, central memory and Treg TCRB repertoires looked more alike in patients than they did in healthy donors.

Germline lookup yields CDR1 SGDLS and CDR2 YYNGEE. V lost 1 base and J 6 bases, leaving 12 bases between the germline ends. The CDR3 covers 14 residues. The sample comprised central memory CD4+ T cells from blood. This chain connects TRBV9 to TRBJ2-3; D is perhaps TRBD1 (6 bases). This TCR came from a woman between 18 and 29 years old in good health. The CDR3 DNA sequence: TGTGCCAGCAGCGTAAACAGGGCAGGGGATACGCAGTATTTT. It encodes CASSVNRAGDTQYF.